Sequencing of this TCR beta chain was carried out in a study of tumor-infiltrating lymphocytes in primary liver carcinoma. Study-level background: Surgery removed the patients' primary liver carcinoma.

From around 500 ng total RNA, TCR beta cDNA was generated with a primer in the constant region. Amplification in three nested multiplex PCR rounds with slightly modified ARM-PCR gave rise to TCR beta libraries. Each CDR3 protein is one row after TCRdb ran MiXCR on the multiplex PCR reads. The sample shows fewer than 250,000 distinct CDR3 sequences, 65% of them seen only once. Study results and limitations: Comparison of CD4+ and CD8+ repertoires was precluded by bulk unsorted samples. Blood fell significantly below tumors in its top-250-clone fraction (p = 0.039).

Blood RNA originated from unsorted whole blood, with germline DNA additionally extracted. About this clonotype itself: Its antigen is as yet unknown.

This receptor was identified in a woman aged 60-70 years with primary liver carcinoma and hepatitis B virus infection. The sample taken for sequencing was peripheral blood.

DNA for the CDR3: TGTGCCAGCAGCTTAGCTGCCGCAGGCTACACCTTC. Its translation: CASSLAAAGYTF. The chain employs TRBV7-9 and TRBJ1-2; no clear D. This CDR3 has 12 residues. Looked up from germline, CDR1 is SEHNR and CDR2 is FQNEAQ (reference sequence). With 0 bases removed from V and 8 bases from J, the gap between germline ends came to 7 bases.